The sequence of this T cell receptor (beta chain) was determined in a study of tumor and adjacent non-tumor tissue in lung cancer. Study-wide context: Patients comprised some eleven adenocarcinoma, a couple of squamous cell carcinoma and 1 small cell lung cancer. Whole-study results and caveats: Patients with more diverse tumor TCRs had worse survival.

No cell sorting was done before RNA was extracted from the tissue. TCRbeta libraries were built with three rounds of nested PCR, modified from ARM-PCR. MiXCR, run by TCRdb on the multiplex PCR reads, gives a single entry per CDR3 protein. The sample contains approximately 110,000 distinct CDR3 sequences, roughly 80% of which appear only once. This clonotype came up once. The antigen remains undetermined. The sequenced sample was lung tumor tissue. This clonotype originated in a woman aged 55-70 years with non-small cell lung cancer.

Here the CDR3 DNA reads TGCAGTGCCTTGCTCACTACGGGGAGTCGGAATTCAGCTTTCTTT. Amino acid sequence: CSALLTTGSRNSAFF. V gene TRBV20-1 combines with J gene TRBJ1-1; D is uncertain. The ends were cut back, 6 bases at V and 10 bases at J, with 27 bases in the middle. Germline values: CDR1 DFQATT, CDR2 SNEGSKA (reference sequence). The CDR3 contains 15 residues.